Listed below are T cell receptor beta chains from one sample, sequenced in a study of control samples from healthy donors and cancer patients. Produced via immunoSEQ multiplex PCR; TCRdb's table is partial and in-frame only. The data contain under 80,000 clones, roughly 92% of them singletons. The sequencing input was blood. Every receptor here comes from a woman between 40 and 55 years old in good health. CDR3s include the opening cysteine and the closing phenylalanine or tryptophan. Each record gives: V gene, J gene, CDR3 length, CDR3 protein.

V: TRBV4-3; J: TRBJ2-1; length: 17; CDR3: CASSQEFAGGAYNEQFF
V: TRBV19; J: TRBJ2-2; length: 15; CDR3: CASSILGGVAGELFF
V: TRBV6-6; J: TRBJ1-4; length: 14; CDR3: CASSPRTGVEKLFF
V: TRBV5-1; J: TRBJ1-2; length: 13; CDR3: CASSLAGRDGYTF
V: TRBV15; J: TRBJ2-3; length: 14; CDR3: CATSRDKVLAGAYF
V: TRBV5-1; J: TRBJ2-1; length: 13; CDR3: CASSGWGVSEQFF
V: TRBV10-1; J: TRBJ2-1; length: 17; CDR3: CASSDPDRGGLNNEQFF
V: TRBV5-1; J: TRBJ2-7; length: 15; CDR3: CASSFSTGATYEQYF
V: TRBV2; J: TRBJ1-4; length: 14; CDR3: CASSATATNEKLFF
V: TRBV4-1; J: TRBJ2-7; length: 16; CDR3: CASSQVWGGASLEQYF
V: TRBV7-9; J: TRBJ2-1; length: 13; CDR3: CASSLASSYEQFF
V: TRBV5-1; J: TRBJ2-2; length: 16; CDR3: CASSSIAGGLGGELFF
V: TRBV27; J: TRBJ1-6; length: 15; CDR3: CASSTGTGFSSPLHF
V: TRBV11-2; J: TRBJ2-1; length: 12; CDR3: CASSQVPGAPFF
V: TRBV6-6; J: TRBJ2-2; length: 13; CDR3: CASSYAVAGELFF
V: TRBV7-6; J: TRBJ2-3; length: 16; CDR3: CASSSPEGIYTDTQYF
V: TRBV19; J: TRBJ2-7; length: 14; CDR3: CASSSSGVSYEQYF
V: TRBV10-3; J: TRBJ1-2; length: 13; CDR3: CAISEAGVEGYTF
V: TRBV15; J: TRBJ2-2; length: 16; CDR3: CATSREGRGNTGELFF
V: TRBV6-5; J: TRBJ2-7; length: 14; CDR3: CASTLREGWNEQYF
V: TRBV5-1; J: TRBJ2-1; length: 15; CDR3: CASSLQGESYNEQFF
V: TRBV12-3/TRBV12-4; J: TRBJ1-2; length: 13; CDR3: CASKPTGNYGYTF
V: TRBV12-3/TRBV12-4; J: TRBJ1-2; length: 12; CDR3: CASSLERRGYTF
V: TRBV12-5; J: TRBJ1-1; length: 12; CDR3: CASGPGGTEAFF
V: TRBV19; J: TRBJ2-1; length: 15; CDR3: CASTLLAGSPHGQFF
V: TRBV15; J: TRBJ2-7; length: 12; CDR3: CATSRDIDEQYF
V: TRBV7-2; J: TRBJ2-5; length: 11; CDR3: CASSARETQYF
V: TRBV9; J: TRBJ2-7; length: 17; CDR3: CASSVGWGQGGAYEQYF
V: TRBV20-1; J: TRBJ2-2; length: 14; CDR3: CSASLAGGAGELFF
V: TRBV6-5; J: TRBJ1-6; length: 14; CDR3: CASRTTGVNSPLHF
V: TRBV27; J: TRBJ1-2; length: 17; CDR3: CASSPRDRGNPNYGYTF
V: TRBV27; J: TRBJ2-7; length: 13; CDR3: CASTGGVPYEQYF
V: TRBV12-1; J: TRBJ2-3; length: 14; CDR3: CASSFAGGADTQYF
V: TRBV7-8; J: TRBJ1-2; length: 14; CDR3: CASSSDTGDAYYTF
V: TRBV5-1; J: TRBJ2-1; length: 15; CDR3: CASSLGTSGYNEQFF
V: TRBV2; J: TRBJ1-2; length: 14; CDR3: CASSEYGGNYGYTF
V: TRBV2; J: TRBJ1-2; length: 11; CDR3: CASKSSYGYTF
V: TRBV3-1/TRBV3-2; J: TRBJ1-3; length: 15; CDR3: CASSALASSGNTIYF
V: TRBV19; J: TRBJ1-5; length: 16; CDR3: CASSSRERILNQPQHF
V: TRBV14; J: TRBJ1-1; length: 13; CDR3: CASSPVMNTEAFF
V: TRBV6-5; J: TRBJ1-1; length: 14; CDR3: CASSYYPAGTEAFF
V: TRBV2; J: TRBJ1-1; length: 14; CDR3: CASKGQGTFGEAFF
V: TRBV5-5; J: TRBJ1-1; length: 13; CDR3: CASSLDLNTEAFF
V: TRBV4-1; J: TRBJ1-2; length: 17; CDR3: CASSQDIFGNRNYGYTF
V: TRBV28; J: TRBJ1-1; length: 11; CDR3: CASIGNTEAFF
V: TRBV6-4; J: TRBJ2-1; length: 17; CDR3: CASSDPSCGEDNNEQFF
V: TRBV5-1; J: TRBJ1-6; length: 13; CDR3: CASSEGRNSPLHF
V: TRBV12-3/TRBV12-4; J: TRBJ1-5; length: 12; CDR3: CASTGTDQPQHF
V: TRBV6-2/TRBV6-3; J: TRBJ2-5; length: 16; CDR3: CASSYPGQAGEETQYF
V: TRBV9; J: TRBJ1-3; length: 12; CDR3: CASGTTGNTIYF
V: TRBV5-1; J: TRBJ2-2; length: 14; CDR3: CASSVRQGTGELFF
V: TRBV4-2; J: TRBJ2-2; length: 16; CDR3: CASSQLAGGLTGELFF
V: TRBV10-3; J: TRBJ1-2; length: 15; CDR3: CAISATQGAGYGYTF
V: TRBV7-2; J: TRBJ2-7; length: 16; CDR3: CASSSRLDLEYYEQYF
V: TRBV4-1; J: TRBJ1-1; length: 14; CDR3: CASSQRGPRTEAFF
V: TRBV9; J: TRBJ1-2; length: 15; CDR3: CASSDSLGPGDGYTF